The sequence of this T cell receptor (beta chain) was determined in a study of human T cells and chemical hapten exposure. Background on the study: DPC at 0.01% went onto the upper back in patch tests, read at 6 days. General study findings and limits: DPC sensitization produced no change in TCRs with frequency above 1 in 1000.

Unique molecular identifiers were attached to individual cDNA molecules within the library. In the study's own analysis: There were a median of around 97,000 TCRs per sample, with a range from about 23,224 to 690,600. TCRdb called the RACE reads again in MiXCR, with one record for every CDR3 protein. Here the V and J calls rest on TCRdb's processing, not on the authors' analysis. The sample records just over 70,000 distinct CDR3 sequences, over 8.5% being singletons. This clonotype was observed many times. Its specificity is unknown. This sample's time point: patch test 3, about 24 weeks after DPC sensitization. Indicated treatment: therapeutic diphenylcyclopropenone sensitization with weekly scalp DPC. Sequenced here: whole blood, sampled in connection with sensitization to the hapten diphenylcyclopropenone (DPC). The TCR originated in a woman aged 45-65 years with alopecia areata. Some clones in this sample may be carry-over from other donors' samples.

In DNA form, the CDR3 reads TGTGCCAGCAGTCCCCACCCTGACAGGGAATACGAGCAGTACTTC. It translates to CASSPHPDREYEQYF. V gene TRBV6-5 combines with J gene TRBJ2-7, with 7 bases that match TRBD1. CDR3 length: 15 amino acids. J lost 4 bases, V lost 5 bases, and 11 bases had no gene match. Germline V gives CDR1 MNHEY, CDR2 SVGAGI.